The sequence of this T cell receptor beta chain was determined in a study of sequential checkpoint blockade in melanoma. The overall study: Randomization was 1:1 between first-line nivolumab→ipilimumab and ipilimumab→nivolumab. After both sequences, patients received maintenance nivolumab.

Sample treatment: randomized to nivolumab then ipilimumab (arm A) or the reverse (arm B). DNA-damaging chemotherapy had not been given to any patient beforehand. Sorted cells were live CD3+CD8+, lacking CD19 and CD56, from PBMCs. Trimming took 4 bases from V and 5 from J; bases not matched to a gene: 11. This CDR3 has 16 residues. CDR1 is SEHNR and CDR2 is FQNEAQ in the germline V gene (reference sequence). The method was immunoSEQ multiplex PCR; TCRdb's version includes in-frame clones alone and lacks a portion of them. This table holds 25,000 to 30,000 clones, 60% to 85% found once. The chain combines TRBV7-9 with TRBJ2-1, with 7 nucleotides matching TRBD1. The material was CD8+ T cells sorted from blood (inferred from file names), obtained from a patient given nivolumab and ipilimumab in sequence. The clonotype was recovered from a human donor with melanoma. The CDR3 nucleotides read TGTGCCAGCAGCTCCCCCGGGACAGCGCACCACAATGAGCAGTTCTTC. Its protein product is CASSSPGTAHHNEQFF.